The entry below gives a single TCR beta chain sequence along with its context. V lost 2 bases to trimming and J lost 8 bases, with 7 bases between them. Germline loops: CDR1 WNHNN, CDR2 SYGVQD (reference sequence). The CDR3 runs to 12 residues. The data stem from a study of blood T cell repertoires in COVID-19. Across the whole study: The samples span acute and convalescent COVID-19 from the United States, Italy and Spain. PBMCs, B-cell-depleted T cells, or T cells were the source of the cDNA or gDNA that made up the material.

In the authors' methods: Amplification of reference gene primers was used by the study to estimate nucleated cell counts. The repertoire was sequenced with immunoSEQ multiplex PCR; TCRdb's copy has only in-frame clones and lacks some. That table is the source of V, J and clone size, and D and trimming were worked out from the DNA. The table records tens of thousands of clones, around 91% of them present only once. The receptor's source is a man between 70 and 80 years old with active or convalescent COVID-19. The sequenced material came from peripheral blood. The chain carries TRBV10-1 and TRBJ1-5; D call uncertain. The CDR3 loop reads CASSEPLEPQHF. In DNA form, the CDR3 reads TGCGCCAGCAGTGAGCCCCTAGAGCCCCAGCATTTT.